This T cell receptor (beta chain) was captured in a study of regulatory T cells in long-lasting Graves disease. TCR beta libraries were built with iRepertoire HTBI primers and Arm-PCR of CDR3 regions. One entry per CDR3 protein, called by TCRdb with MiXCR from the multiplex PCR reads. The sample yields roughly 360,000 distinct CDR3 sequences, roughly 25% seen once. This clonotype was counted ten times or more. Per germline, CDR1 MDHEN and CDR2 SYDVKM. V lost 4 bases, J lost 2 bases, and 12 bases lay in between. This CDR3 has 15 residues. As to time point: persistent/refractory GD, antithyroid drugs over 5 years with positive TRAb. The TCR library was made from RNA extracted from PBMCs.

The clonotype comes from a woman aged 35 to 49 with Graves disease. This specimen was peripheral blood mononuclear cells (PBMCs), taken when the disease was refractory, from a patient treated with antithyroid drugs. V usage is TRBV28 and J usage is TRBJ1-5; D may be TRBD1 (6 bases). Here the CDR3 reads CASSWGQIGNQPQHF. The CDR3 DNA reads TGTGCCAGCAGTTGGGGACAAATTGGCAATCAGCCCCAGCATTTT. Variable domain in full (rest from reference TRBV28 and TRBJ1-5): DVKVTQSSRYLVKRTGEKVFLECVQDMDHENMFWYRQDPGLGLRLIYFSYDVKMKEKGDIPEGYSVSREKKERFSLILESASTNQTSMYLCASSWGQIGNQPQHFGDGTRLSIL.